This T cell receptor beta chain was recorded in a study of control samples from healthy donors and cancer patients. Clones were read by immunoSEQ multiplex PCR, and TCRdb kept only the in-frame ones, dropping some. The table has roughly 220,000 clones, about 94% seen once. Sequencing input: blood. The TCR originated in a man aged 50-60 years in good health.

CDR3 loop: CASSPRGAGGLQETQYF. Written as DNA, the CDR3 is TGTGCCAGCAGCCCAAGGGGAGCGGGGGGACTACAAGAGACCCAGTACTTC. The rearrangement links TRBV5-4 to TRBJ2-5, with TRBD2 matching over 9 bases. Germline lookup yields CDR1 SGHNT and CDR2 YYREEE (reference sequence). Trimming took 4 bases from V and 2 from J; bases not matched to a gene: 12. The CDR3 totals 17 residues.